The 11 T cell receptor beta chains listed next were all sequenced from one sample in a study of control samples from healthy donors and cancer patients. Sequencing used immunoSEQ multiplex PCR; TCRdb keeps in-frame clones, though not all of them. The sample includes some 190,000 clones. The sample consisted of blood. Every receptor here comes from a woman in her 30s in good health.

The rearrangement links TRBV19 to TRBJ1-1, with 7 bases fitting TRBD1. Germline V gene lookup returns CDR1 LNHDA and CDR2 SQIVND (reference sequence). CDR3 length: 13 amino acids. V trimming: 5 bases; J trimming: 5 bases; junction bases outside the gene matches: 5. This CDR3 is CASSLNRGTEAFF. In nucleotides, the CDR3 is TGTGCCAGTAGTTTGAACAGGGGTACTGAAGCTTTCTTT.

This chain joins TRBV12-3 or TRBV12-4 and TRBJ1-1, with D tentatively TRBD1 (6 bases). V was trimmed by 11 bases and J by 11 bases, leaving 24 bases between them. The CDR3 sequence is 13 residues long. CDR3 protein: CAEPRGTGAKAFF. The CDR3 DNA sequence: TGTGCCGAGCCTAGGGGGACTGGGGCGAAGGCTTTCTTT.

This chain links TRBV28 with TRBJ1-3; D unclear. CDR3 length: 16 amino acids. Germline CDR1 is MDHEN and CDR2 is SYDVKM. V dropped 7 bases and J dropped 0 bases, with 16 bases sitting between them. CDR3 bases: TGTGCCAGCACCCCCTACCCGGGAAGCTCTGGAAACACCATATATTTT. It encodes CASTPYPGSSGNTIYF.

This chain connects TRBV6-5 to TRBJ2-1, with 10 bases fitting TRBD1. This CDR3 has 16 residues. Germline V lookup: CDR1 MNHEY, CDR2 SVGAGI. V lost 2 bases, J lost 7 bases, and 8 bases stayed unmatched. Here the CDR3 DNA reads TGTGCCAGCAGTTACCCCCGGGACAGGGGAGGTAATGAGCAGTTCTTC. This encodes CASSYPRDRGGNEQFF.

V and J are TRBV28 and TRBJ1-6; the D gene is possibly TRBD1 (6 bases). The ends were cut back, 5 bases at V and 5 bases at J, with 13 bases in the middle. Germline V gene lookup returns CDR1 MDHEN and CDR2 SYDVKM. This CDR3 comprises 15 residues. The CDR3 protein is CASSVLTGHNSPLHF. The DNA for the CDR3 is TGTGCCAGCAGTGTACTGACAGGTCATAATTCACCCCTCCACTTT.

The genes are TRBV6-2 or TRBV6-3 and TRBJ2-5; D perhaps matches TRBD2 (7 bases). This CDR3 has 18 residues. CDR1 MNHEY and CDR2 SVGEGT come from the germline V gene. Trimming shortened V by 3 bases and J by 2 bases, and 22 bases separated the two germline ends. The CDR3 DNA reads as TGTGCCAGCAGTTATCTCCTATCGGGGGGCGTGAGGCAAGAGACCCAGTACTTC. Translating gives CASSYLLSGGVRQETQYF.

The V call is TRBV29-1, the J call TRBJ2-2, with TRBD1 identical over 9 bases. V trimming: 5 bases; J trimming: 4 bases; junction bases outside the gene matches: 5. The CDR3 is 14 residues long. Germline assignment: CDR1 SQVTM and CDR2 ANQGSEA. In nucleotides, the CDR3 is TGCAGCGTTTCGGACAGGGGTCCCACCGGGGAGCTGTTTTTT. It encodes CSVSDRGPTGELFF.

V and J are TRBV11-1 and TRBJ1-5; D gene unclear. Germline V lookup: CDR1 SGHAT, CDR2 FQDESV (reference sequence). The ends were cut back, 1 base at V and 7 bases at J, with 8 bases in the middle. The CDR3 contains 13 residues. The CDR3 DNA follows: TGTGCCAGCAGCTTAGTGGACGGCCAGCCCCAGCATTTT. It specifies CASSLVDGQPQHF.

The rearrangement uses TRBV28 and TRBJ1-2; 8 bases match TRBD1. This CDR3 has 13 residues. After removal of 8 bases from V and 10 bases from J, the junction contained 12 bases not matched to a gene. Germline lookup yields CDR1 MDHEN and CDR2 SYDVKM. As DNA, the CDR3 is TGTGCCAGCGGACCGGACAGGGCCCTCGACTACACCTTC. Translating it yields CASGPDRALDYTF.

The chain uses TRBV7-9 and TRBJ2-7; 9 positions agree with TRBD1. The CDR3 contains 15 residues. V was clipped by 0 bases and J by 4 bases; unmatched bases: 4. The germline gives CDR1 SEHNR, CDR2 FQNEAQ (reference sequence). The CDR3 spells CASSLAGQGLYEQYF. The CDR3 DNA reads TGTGCCAGCAGCTTAGCGGGACAGGGTTTGTACGAGCAGTACTTC.

The V and J genes are TRBV28 and TRBJ2-5, with no clear D. V lost 6 bases and J 2 bases, leaving 10 bases between the germline ends. The CDR3 is made up of 13 amino acids. The germline gives CDR1 MDHEN, CDR2 SYDVKM. The CDR3 coding sequence is TGTGCCAGCAGCCCTGACACACAAGAGACCCAGTACTTC. Residues: CASSPDTQETQYF.